These 30 T cell receptor beta chains were sequenced from one sample in a study of glioma-infiltrating T cells after dendritic cell vaccination. The repertoire was sequenced with immunoSEQ multiplex PCR; TCRdb's copy has only in-frame clones and lacks some. Altogether roughly 96,000 clones are present, around 80% being singletons, with the ten largest covering 6%. The sample in question was blood, obtained before dendritic cell vaccination. Receptors were obtained from a human donor with glioblastoma.

The chain carries TRBV7-3 and TRBJ1-1; maybe TRBD1 (6 bases). Germline V lookup: CDR1 SGHTA, CDR2 FQGTGA. V was cut by 5 bases and J by 4 bases, with 14 bases left in between. CDR3 length: 14 amino acids. CDR3 loop: CASSITGFATEAFF. The CDR3 DNA reads as TGTGCCAGCAGCATCACAGGGTTCGCCACTGAAGCTTTCTTT. The full variable domain, with the rest looked up from reference TRBV7-3 and TRBJ1-1, is GAGVSQTPSNKVTEKGKYVELRCDPISGHTALYWYRQSLGQGPEFLIYFQGTGAADDSGLPNDRFFAVRPEGSVSTLKIQRTERGDSAVYLCASSITGFATEAFFGQGTRLTVV.

In DNA, the CDR3 is TGTGCCAGCAGTTCGGCTAGCGGGAACTCCTACGAGCAGTACTTC. It specifies CASSSASGNSYEQYF. The V gene is TRBV28, the J gene TRBJ2-7; 9 bases agree with TRBD2. The germline V gene has CDR1 MDHEN and CDR2 SYDVKM. The CDR3 extends over 15 amino acids. V trimming: 4 bases; J trimming: 0 bases; junction bases outside the gene matches: 4.

This clone has more than one count but fewer than ten. The V call is TRBV14, the J call TRBJ2-1; possible D gene TRBD1, 6 bases. The V and J ends lost 0 bases and 5 bases respectively, with 11 bases between them. Per the germline V gene, CDR1 is SGHDN and CDR2 is FVKESK. The CDR3 totals 15 residues. DNA for the CDR3: TGTGCCAGCAGCCAAGACCAGGGGCTACACAATGAGCAGTTCTTC. As protein: CASSQDQGLHNEQFF.

This clone has more than one count but fewer than ten. The genes are TRBV6-1 and TRBJ2-6; TRBD1 matches at 7 bases. The CDR3 loop spans 16 amino acids. In germline, CDR1 is MNHNS, CDR2 SASEGT. With V trimmed by 4 bases and J by 1 base, 4 bases remained unmatched. The CDR3: CASSGGGWSGANVLTF. CDR3 nucleotides: TGTGCCAGCAGTGGAGGGGGCTGGTCTGGGGCCAACGTCCTGACTTTC.

The gene calls are TRBV5-1 and TRBJ2-5, with D tentatively TRBD2 (5 bases). Germline CDR1 is SGHRS and CDR2 is YFSETQ. The CDR3 runs 12 residues. Trimming cost V 4 bases and J 4 bases, with 8 bases left between them. CDR3 sequence (DNA): TGCGCCAGCAGCGCGCGGGTAGAGACCCAGTACTTC. It yields the protein CASSARVETQYF.

J is TRBJ2-1 and V is TRBV19; 8 nucleotides align to TRBD2. In germline, CDR1 is LNHDA, CDR2 SQIVND (reference sequence). V trimming: 1 base; J trimming: 3 bases; junction bases outside the gene matches: 5. This CDR3 is built from 16 residues. The CDR3, as DNA: TGTGCCAGTAGTATAGTGGGCGGGAGGTACTACAATGAGCAGTTCTTC. Protein sequence: CASSIVGGRYYNEQFF.

The chain couples TRBV19 to TRBJ1-5, with TRBD1 as a possible D gene (5 bases). This CDR3 spans 13 amino acids. With 6 bases removed from V and 5 bases from J, the gap between germline ends came to 11 bases. Germline V CDR1 and CDR2: LNHDA, SQIVND (reference sequence). The CDR3 loop reads CASSPGGDQPQHF. The CDR3 DNA reads as TGTGCCAGTAGCCCGGGGGGGGATCAGCCCCAGCATTTT.

The chain is built from TRBV6-5 and TRBJ1-2; 9 nucleotides align to TRBD1. Germline V lookup: CDR1 MNHEY, CDR2 SVGAGI. The V gene end was trimmed by 5 bases and the J gene end by 6 bases; junction bases not matched to a gene: 10. The CDR3 has 15 residues. The CDR3 nucleotides read TGTGCCAGCAGTACGCGGGACAGGGCATCGGATGGCTACACCTTC. The encoded protein is CASSTRDRASDGYTF.

This chain uses TRBV5-6 with TRBJ2-2; perhaps TRBD1 as D (5 bases). With 0 bases removed from V and 9 bases from J, the gap between germline ends came to 9 bases. Per germline, CDR1 SGHDT and CDR2 YYEEEE. This CDR3 spans 13 amino acids. CDR3 nucleotides: TGTGCCAGCAGCTTGGTGGGGCGTCGGGAGCTGTTTTTT. This codes for CASSLVGRRELFF.

The CDR3 DNA is TGTGCCAGCAGTGAATCAGGGCTCAAAAACATTCAGTACTTC. Translation gives CASSESGLKNIQYF. V gene TRBV2 combines with J gene TRBJ2-4, with D possibly matching TRBD1 (5 bases). Germline V lookup: CDR1 SNHLY, CDR2 FYNNEI. The CDR3 is 14 residues long. Trimming cost V 2 bases and J 3 bases, with 8 bases left between them.

This clone showed up just a few times. The chain is built from TRBV6-6 and TRBJ1-2; 12 nucleotides match TRBD1. The CDR3 runs to 16 residues. V shed 4 bases, J shed 3 bases, and the junction held 6 bases outside the gene matches. CDR1 MNHNY and CDR2 SVGAGI come from the germline V gene (reference sequence). The CDR3 DNA follows: TGTGCCAGCAGTTTGGGACAGGGGGCTCGGGACTATGGCTACACCTTC. It codes for CASSLGQGARDYGYTF.

The chain recombines TRBV5-1 with TRBJ2-5, with D possibly matching TRBD2 (6 bases). The CDR3 runs 16 residues. V shed 0 bases and J shed 5 bases, with 17 bases lying between them. The germline V gene encodes CDR1 SGHRS and CDR2 YFSETQ. The CDR3 here is CASSLVGWGTSETQYF. CDR3 in DNA: TGCGCCAGCAGCTTGGTGGGGTGGGGGACTTCGGAGACCCAGTACTTC.

V gene TRBV7-2 combines with J gene TRBJ1-2, with 12 nucleotides matching TRBD1. CDR1 and CDR2 (germline): SGHTA, FQGNSA. The junction had 8 bases not matched to a gene; V was cut back by 5 bases and J by 7 bases. This CDR3 region has 15 residues. CDR3 sequence (DNA): TGTGCCAGCAGCAACCTGGGACAGGGGGCAGGTGGCTACACCTTC. Protein: CASSNLGQGAGGYTF. Complete variable domain (other parts from reference TRBV7-2 and TRBJ1-2): GAGVSQSPSNKVTEKGKDVELRCDPISGHTALYWYRQSLGQGLEFLIYFQGNSAPDKSGLPSDRFSAERTGGSVSTLTIQRTQQEDSAVYLCASSNLGQGAGGYTFGSGTRLTVV.

This chain joins TRBV28 and TRBJ1-2; D is unresolved. This CDR3 contains 13 residues. The V gene lost 5 bases and the J gene lost 6 bases, with 13 bases spanning the gap. The germline V gene has CDR1 MDHEN and CDR2 SYDVKM. The CDR3 DNA reads as TGTGCCAGCAGTGGACCGACTAAGGATGGCTACACCTTC. This codes for CASSGPTKDGYTF.

V is TRBV28 and J is TRBJ1-1, with D possibly being TRBD1 (6 bases). The CDR3 runs to 13 residues. The ends were cut back, 3 bases at V and 6 bases at J, with 11 bases in the middle. From germline, CDR1 is MDHEN and CDR2 SYDVKM. The DNA for the CDR3 is TGTGCCAGCAGTTTTACAGGGATCCCTGAAGCTTTCTTT. Its translation is CASSFTGIPEAFF.

The rearrangement links TRBV6-5 to TRBJ1-3; 8 bases fit TRBD1. V lost 5 bases, J lost 2 bases, and 2 bases stayed unmatched. The CDR3 has 14 amino acids. Germline V gene lookup returns CDR1 MNHEY and CDR2 SVGAGI. CDR3 coding DNA: TGTGCCAGCAGTCAGGACAGGGCTGGAAACACCATATATTTT. Protein: CASSQDRAGNTIYF.

This clone has only a few counts. The rearrangement uses TRBV6-1 and TRBJ1-5; D not certain. From germline, CDR1 is MNHNS and CDR2 SASEGT. The V and J ends lost 4 bases and 7 bases respectively, with 14 bases between them. CDR3 length equals 14 residues. The CDR3 sequence is CASSGWHGWQPQHF. CDR3 DNA sequence: TGTGCCAGCAGTGGATGGCATGGCTGGCAGCCCCAGCATTTT.

The genes are TRBV11-2 and TRBJ1-6; weak D call: TRBD1 (6 bases). Germline values: CDR1 SGHAT, CDR2 FQNNGV. Trimming pared 5 bases from V and 8 bases from J, leaving 13 bases between. The CDR3 is made up of 14 amino acids. The CDR3 sequence is CASSLAGVDSPLHF. The DNA of the CDR3 is TGTGCCAGCAGCCTAGCAGGGGTAGATTCACCCCTCCACTTT.

The chain has TRBV30 and TRBJ2-7; a weak D match, TRBD2 (6 bases). CDR3 length: 15 amino acids. The V end was cut by 5 bases, the J end by 4 bases, with 21 bases between. CDR1 is GTSNPN, CDR2 SVGIG, per germline (reference sequence). The CDR3 DNA follows: TGTGCCTGGTCCCCCGGGGGTCTAGGGCATTACGAGCAGTACTTC. Residues: CAWSPGGLGHYEQYF.

The genes are TRBV5-5 and TRBJ2-1; TRBD2 aligns across 7 bases. Per the germline V gene, CDR1 is SGHKS and CDR2 is YYEKEE (reference sequence). The junction had 2 bases not matched to a gene; V was cut back by 0 bases and J by 2 bases. The CDR3 is 15 residues long. In DNA, the CDR3 is TGTGCCAGCAGCTTGGATAGCGGGCCCTACAATGAGCAGTTCTTC. It is translated as CASSLDSGPYNEQFF.

V and J are TRBV2 and TRBJ1-5; D might be TRBD1 (5 bases). V was clipped by 2 bases and J by 4 bases, with 12 bases between them. The CDR3 consists of 15 residues. Germline V gives CDR1 SNHLY, CDR2 FYNNEI. This CDR3 reads CASSETGDRNQPQHF. Here the CDR3 DNA reads TGTGCCAGCAGTGAAACGGGGGATAGGAATCAGCCCCAGCATTTT.

The table lists this clone with a count of one. J is TRBJ1-1 and V is TRBV6-5, with D possibly matching TRBD1 (5 bases). CDR3 size: 14 residues. CDR1 is MNHEY, CDR2 SVGAGI, per germline. Trimming removed 5 bases from V and 3 bases from J, with 13 bases in between. The CDR3 loop is CASSGGGWDTEAFF. The CDR3 DNA reads as TGTGCCAGCAGTGGGGGGGGTTGGGACACTGAAGCTTTCTTT.

This clone was counted between two and nine times. This sequence joins TRBV5-4 and TRBJ2-3; tentative D call: TRBD2 (6 bases). V was trimmed by 4 bases and J by 1 base, leaving 13 bases between them. Germline CDR1 SGHNT, CDR2 YYREEE (reference sequence). There are 15 residues in the CDR3. In DNA, the CDR3 is TGTGCCAGCAGCAGAGACCCGGGGGGCACAGATACGCAGTATTTT. Protein product: CASSRDPGGTDTQYF.

The CDR3 DNA reads TGCGCCAGCAGCCAAGATCAGGGCGGACGTTCTGGAAACACCATATATTTT. It yields the protein CASSQDQGGRSGNTIYF. The chain is built from TRBV4-1 and TRBJ1-3, with a possible D match to TRBD1 (5 bases). Germline CDR1 MGHRA, CDR2 YSYEKL. Trimming removed 0 bases from V and 1 base from J, with 13 bases in between. The CDR3 loop spans 17 amino acids.

The chain joins TRBV27 to TRBJ2-4; perhaps TRBD1 as D (6 bases). The CDR3 length is 14 residues. CDR1 and CDR2 from the germline V gene are MNHEY and SMNVEV (reference sequence). The V and J ends lost 7 bases and 3 bases respectively, with 13 bases between them. The CDR3 region is CASTDRIDKNIQYF. Written as DNA, the CDR3 is TGTGCCAGCACCGACAGGATCGACAAAAACATTCAGTACTTC.

The V call is TRBV10-1, the J call TRBJ2-2; the match to TRBD2 covers 8 bases. Germline CDR1 reads WNHNN; CDR2 reads SYGVQD (reference sequence). Unmatched junction bases numbered 10, after V lost 6 bases and J lost 7 bases. The CDR3 runs 15 residues. CDR3 coding DNA: TGCGCCAGCAGCGACGGACTAGCCCCTAGCGGGGAGCTGTTTTTT. Protein: CASSDGLAPSGELFF.

This chain joins TRBV6-6 and TRBJ2-1; D perhaps matches TRBD1 (6 bases). V dropped 2 bases and J dropped 8 bases, with 13 bases sitting between them. Looked up from germline, CDR1 is MNHNY and CDR2 is SVGAGI (reference sequence). The CDR3 sequence is 14 residues long. The chain's CDR3 is CASSYVSRGDEQFF. DNA of the CDR3: TGTGCCAGCAGTTACGTCTCCAGGGGCGATGAGCAGTTCTTC.

This clone was counted once. The chain combines TRBV18 with TRBJ1-2, with a possible D match to TRBD1 (5 bases). The ends were cut back, 4 bases at V and 3 bases at J, with 15 bases in the middle. The length of the CDR3 is 15 residues. Germline CDR1 KGHSH, CDR2 LQKENI. Here the CDR3 DNA reads TGTGCCAGCTCACTAGCGGGACCTGGGGACTATGGCTACACCTTC. Protein: CASSLAGPGDYGYTF.

This clone appeared once. The rearrangement joins TRBV9 to TRBJ2-5; unclear D gene. Germline loops: CDR1 SGDLS, CDR2 YYNGEE. The CDR3 is 11 amino acids. V lost 4 bases to trimming and J lost 7 bases, with 8 bases between them. CDR3: CASSNSGTQYF. CDR3 bases: TGTGCCAGCAGCAACTCGGGGACCCAGTACTTC.

The chain carries TRBV21-1 and TRBJ2-6; TRBD2 was called by the table and not checked on the DNA. TRBV21-1 is termed a pseudogene. CDR3 length equals 11 residues. CDR3 sequence (DNA): TGTGCCAGCACCAACATAGAGGCCCTGACTTTC. Amino acid sequence: CASTNIEALTF.